These 15 T cell receptor beta chains came from one sample sequenced in a study of T cells in tuberculosis. Produced via immunoSEQ multiplex PCR; TCRdb's table is partial and in-frame only. This sample has 30,000 to 40,000 clones, with 85% to 95% found just once. Noted time point: new active TB diagnosis, blood taken before or within 7 days of starting treatment. Specimen: PBMCs, collected at tuberculosis diagnosis. All receptors come from an adult with tuberculosis.

The chain couples TRBV7-2 to TRBJ2-1, with a tentative D call TRBD2 (5 bases). CDR1 SGHTA and CDR2 FQGNSA come from the germline V gene. There are 13 residues in the CDR3. Between the trimmed V and J ends, which lost 5 bases and 15 bases, there was a span of 20 bases. The CDR3 region has the DNA TGTGCCAGCAGCCCACAGCCTAGCAGATGGAGGTTCTTC. It specifies CASSPQPSRWRFF. Full variable domain (outside the CDR3, taken from reference TRBV7-2 and TRBJ2-1): GAGVSQSPSNKVTEKGKDVELRCDPISGHTALYWYRQSLGQGLEFLIYFQGNSAPDKSGLPSDRFSAERTGGSVSTLTIQRTQQEDSAVYLCASSPQPSRWRFFGPGTRLTVL.

This chain links TRBV7-8 with TRBJ1-1; D perhaps matches TRBD1 (6 bases). The V and J ends lost 5 bases and 6 bases respectively, with 19 bases between them. The CDR3 length is 15 residues. Per germline, CDR1 SGHVS and CDR2 FQNEAQ. In nucleotides, the CDR3 is TGTGCCAGCAGCACCCAAGGACAGTTCAACGCTGAAGCTTTCTTT. As protein: CASSTQGQFNAEAFF.

The CDR3 coding sequence is TGCGCCAGCAGCGGTAGCGGGGAAGAGACCCAGTACTTC. Translated, it gives CASSGSGEETQYF. The rearrangement links TRBV5-1 to TRBJ2-5, with 8 bases that match TRBD2. CDR1 is SGHRS, CDR2 YFSETQ, per germline. The CDR3 runs to 13 residues. The junction had 2 bases not matched to a gene; V was cut back by 4 bases and J by 3 bases. Looking up the rest from reference TRBV5-1 and TRBJ2-5 gives the full variable domain: KAGVTQTPRYLIKTRGQQVTLSCSPISGHRSVSWYQQTPGQGLQFLFEYFSETQRNKGNFPGRFSGRQFSNSRSEMNVSTLELGDSALYLCASSGSGEETQYFGPGTRLLVL.

The chain uses TRBV11-2 and TRBJ2-5, with TRBD2 as a possible D gene (5 bases). Germline CDR1 is SGHAT and CDR2 is FQNNGV. The CDR3 totals 17 residues. Between the trimmed V and J ends, which lost 4 bases and 4 bases, there was a span of 22 bases. The CDR3 loop reads CASSSAGGVRGTETQYF. In nucleotides, the CDR3 is TGTGCCAGCAGCTCCGCGGGTGGTGTAAGAGGAACAGAGACCCAGTACTTC.

The chain has TRBV7-2 and TRBJ2-7; 7 nucleotides match TRBD1. The CDR3 consists of 14 residues. Looked up from germline, CDR1 is SGHTA and CDR2 is FQGNSA. V lost 2 bases and J lost 4; bases outside the gene matches: 5. The CDR3 region is CASSLYRGGYEQYF. DNA of the CDR3: TGTGCCAGCAGCTTATACAGGGGCGGGTACGAGCAGTACTTC.

This sequence joins TRBV6-6 and TRBJ2-7, with TRBD1 identical over 7 bases. J was trimmed by 7 bases and V by 5 bases; bases with no gene match: 5. Germline values: CDR1 MNHNY, CDR2 SVGAGI (reference sequence). The CDR3 totals 12 residues. DNA of the CDR3: TGTGCCAGCAGTACGACAGGGCTTGAGCAGTACGTC. It specifies CASSTTGLEQYV.

The chain has TRBV30 and TRBJ2-3, with D hard to call. Germline-derived CDR1 and CDR2 are GTSNPN and SVGIG (reference sequence). The V gene lost 3 bases and the J gene lost 1 base, with 5 bases spanning the gap. The CDR3 extends over 12 amino acids. CDR3 protein: CAWSLRTDTQYF. The DNA for the CDR3 is TGTGCCTGGAGCCTACGCACAGATACGCAGTATTTT.

The chain employs TRBV6-5 and TRBJ1-6; TRBD1 aligns across 7 bases. This CDR3 comprises 12 residues. V lost 8 bases, J lost 6 bases, and 1 base stayed unmatched. Per the germline V gene, CDR1 is MNHEY and CDR2 is SVGAGI. CDR3 protein: CASRDSNSPLHF. CDR3 DNA sequence: TGTGCCAGCCGGGACAGTAATTCACCCCTCCACTTT.

This clone has a single count. V and J are TRBV5-1 and TRBJ2-3, with D perhaps TRBD2 (6 bases). V was shortened by 3 bases and J by 2 bases, with 16 bases between the two germline ends. The germline V gene encodes CDR1 SGHRS and CDR2 YFSETQ. There are 16 residues in the CDR3. In DNA form, the CDR3 reads TGCGCCAGCAGCTCGAACGGGGGAACCTTCACAGATACGCAGTATTTT. Translation: CASSSNGGTFTDTQYF.

The CDR3 loop is CASSLLGQPANYGYTF. As DNA, the CDR3 is TGTGCCAGTAGTCTCCTCGGACAGCCAGCTAACTATGGCTACACCTTC. This chain uses TRBV19 with TRBJ1-2, with D possibly matching TRBD1 (6 bases). V lost 5 bases and J 0 bases, leaving 16 bases between the germline ends. There are 16 residues in the CDR3. The V gene's germline CDR1 is LNHDA and CDR2 SQIVND (reference sequence).

The rearrangement links TRBV5-6 to TRBJ1-5, with D possibly being TRBD1 (5 bases). V was shortened by 0 bases and J by 4 bases, with 11 bases between the two germline ends. Germline V CDR1 and CDR2: SGHDT, YYEEEE. The CDR3 has 15 amino acids. CDR3: CASSLEGGGNQPQHF. CDR3 in DNA: TGTGCCAGCAGCTTGGAGGGCGGGGGGAATCAGCCCCAGCATTTT.

The chain recombines TRBV5-1 with TRBJ2-1, with 11 bases that match TRBD2. Germline assignment: CDR1 SGHRS and CDR2 YFSETQ. The CDR3 totals 15 residues. The V and J ends lost 2 bases and 6 bases, in that order; junction bases with no gene match: 4. CDR3 in amino acids: CASSFSGGVVNEQFF. The CDR3 DNA sequence: TGCGCCAGCAGCTTTAGCGGGGGGGTGGTCAATGAGCAGTTCTTC.

This clone has a single count. V usage is TRBV27 and J usage is TRBJ1-2; a weak D match, TRBD1 (5 bases). The V and J ends lost 5 bases and 4 bases respectively, with 11 bases between them. This CDR3 has 13 residues. Per the germline V gene, CDR1 is MNHEY and CDR2 is SMNVEV (reference sequence). The CDR3 sequence: CASSQGLAYGYTF. CDR3 bases: TGTGCCAGCAGTCAGGGTTTAGCCTATGGCTACACCTTC.

The genes are TRBV4-1 and TRBJ2-1, with unresolved D. The germline gives CDR1 MGHRA, CDR2 YSYEKL. V was pared by 3 bases and J by 0 bases, with 12 bases between. The CDR3 is made up of 16 amino acids. CDR3 nucleotides: TGCGCCAGCAGCCAGCCAACAGAGAGCTCCTACAATGAGCAGTTCTTC. It is translated as CASSQPTESSYNEQFF.

V usage is TRBV5-6 and J usage is TRBJ2-1; the D gene is possibly TRBD2 (5 bases). The germline CDR1 and CDR2 sequences are SGHDT and YYEEEE. The V gene lost 0 bases and the J gene lost 1 base, with 11 bases spanning the gap. This CDR3 spans 16 amino acids. CDR3 nucleotide sequence: TGTGCCAGCAGCTTGGGTAGCGCCTCGTCCTACAATGAGCAGTTCTTC. It codes for CASSLGSASSYNEQFF.